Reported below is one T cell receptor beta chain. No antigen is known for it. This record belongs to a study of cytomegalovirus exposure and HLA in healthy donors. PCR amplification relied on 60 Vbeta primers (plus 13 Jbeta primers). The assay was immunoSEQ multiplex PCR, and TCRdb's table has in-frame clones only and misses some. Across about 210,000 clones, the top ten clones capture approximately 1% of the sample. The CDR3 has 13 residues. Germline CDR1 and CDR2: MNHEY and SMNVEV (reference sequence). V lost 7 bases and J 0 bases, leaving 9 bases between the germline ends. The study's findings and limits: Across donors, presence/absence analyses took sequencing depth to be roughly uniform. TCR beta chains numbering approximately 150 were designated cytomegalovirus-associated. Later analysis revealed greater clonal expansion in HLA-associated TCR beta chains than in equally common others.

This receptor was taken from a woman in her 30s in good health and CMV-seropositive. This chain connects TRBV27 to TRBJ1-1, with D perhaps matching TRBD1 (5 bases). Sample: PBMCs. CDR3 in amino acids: CASKGQLNTEAFF. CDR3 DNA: TGTGCCAGCAAGGGGCAGTTGAACACTGAAGCTTTCTTT.